These T cell receptor beta chains were read from a single sample in a study of blood T cell repertoires in COVID-19. Sequenced by immunoSEQ multiplex PCR; TCRdb stores in-frame clones only, minus some. The sample lists some 300,000 clones; about 87% were seen once. Sequenced material: peripheral blood. The receptors come from a woman aged 25 to 45 who had recovered from COVID-19. CDR3s include the opening cysteine and the closing phenylalanine or tryptophan. Each record gives: J gene, clone size, D gene, V gene, CDR3 DNA, CDR3 protein. A D gene is named only where the DNA matches it firmly. Size is stated for part of the rows, as once, few or many counts, or as a class when the clone is expanded.

>TRBJ2-6|few|-|TRBV10-3
TGTGCCATCTCCGATATACAGGGTTTCACTGGGGCCAACGTCCTGACTTTC
CAISDIQGFTGANVLTF
>TRBJ2-2|once|-|TRBV29-1
TGCAGCGTTGCGTGGACAACGAACACCGGGGAGCTGTTTTTT
CSVAWTTNTGELFF
>TRBJ2-7|-|-|TRBV5-1
TGCGCCAGCAGCAGCGGGACACCTCCCCGCGAGCAGTACTTC
CASSSGTPPREQYF
>TRBJ2-2|few|TRBD2|TRBV5-5
TGTGCCAGCAGTCAAAAGCCCCTTCTAGCGGGAACCCCCGGGGAGCTGTTTTTT
CASSQKPLLAGTPGELFF
>TRBJ2-1|-|TRBD1|TRBV28
TGTGCCAGCAGTTCTTCTTTTGGGACAGGGTCCTACAATGAGCAGTTCTTC
CASSSSFGTGSYNEQFF
>TRBJ1-1|-|-|TRBV19
TGTGCCAGTGAAACAGGGAACACTGAAGCTTTCTTT
CASETGNTEAFF
>TRBJ2-7|-|TRBD2|TRBV24-1
TGTGCCACCAGTGATTGGACTAGCGGGGGGAAGAACGAGCAGTACTTC
CATSDWTSGGKNEQYF
>TRBJ2-1|-|TRBD2|TRBV9
TGTGCCAGCAGCGCGCAGGCTAGCGGGGGTGGGGACAATGAGCAGTTCTTC
CASSAQASGGGDNEQFF
>TRBJ1-5|-|TRBD1|TRBV6-2/TRBV6-3
TGTGCCAGCAGTTACGATCTCGGACAGGGGGCAGGCAATCAGCCCCAGCATTTT
CASSYDLGQGAGNQPQHF
>TRBJ1-2|-|-|TRBV19
TGTGCCAGTAAACAGGGCGGGCCTTTCTATGGCTACACCTTC
CASKQGGPFYGYTF
>TRBJ1-6|-|-|TRBV5-4
TGTGCCAGCAGCTTGGCCGCGGAAGGCTCACCCCTCCACTTT
CASSLAAEGSPLHF
>TRBJ2-7|-|TRBD2|TRBV27
TGTGCCAGCAGTTTATTTAGCGGGGTTACCTACGAGCAGTACTTC
CASSLFSGVTYEQYF
>TRBJ2-5|-|-|TRBV10-3
TGTGCCATCAGTGAGTCGACAGGGGAGGGAGAGACCCAGTACTTC
CAISESTGEGETQYF
>TRBJ2-5|-|-|TRBV6-6
TGTGCCAGCAGTTACTCGTCTAGCGAAGAGACCCAGTACTTC
CASSYSSSEETQYF
>TRBJ2-7|-|TRBD1|TRBV5-6
TGTGCCAGCAGCTTGGAACCGACAGGGGCCTCCTACGAGCAGTACTTC
CASSLEPTGASYEQYF
>TRBJ1-1|-|-|TRBV2
TGTGCCAGCAGTAAGGACAGACTGAACACTGAAGCTTTCTTT
CASSKDRLNTEAFF
>TRBJ1-6|-|-|TRBV7-2
TGTGCCAGCAGCTTAGCGAGGGACTATAATTCACCCCTCCACTTT
CASSLARDYNSPLHF
>TRBJ2-3|-|-|TRBV7-9
TGTGCCAGCAGCCCGAAGACCGGAGGGGTGTCAGATACGCAGTATTTT
CASSPKTGGVSDTQYF
>TRBJ1-5|-|TRBD1|TRBV18
TGTGCCAGCTCACCCCAATACTTGGACAGGAGTAGCAATCAGCCCCAGCATTTT
CASSPQYLDRSSNQPQHF
>TRBJ2-1|few|-|TRBV24-1
TGTGCCACCAGTGACCGTTGGACTGTGTACAATGAGCAGTTCTTC
CATSDRWTVYNEQFF
>TRBJ2-3|-|-|TRBV4-3
TGCGCCAGCAGCCGAAGAGAGGTTGATACGCAGTATTTT
CASSRREVDTQYF
>TRBJ2-3|-|TRBD2|TRBV7-3
TGTGCCAGCAGCTTCACGGGGGGATCCACAGATACGCAGTATTTT
CASSFTGGSTDTQYF
>TRBJ2-7|-|-|TRBV6-2/TRBV6-3
TGTGCCAGCAGTTACTCGAGGACAGCTGCCTACGAGCAGTACTTC
CASSYSRTAAYEQYF
>TRBJ1-5|-|TRBD1|TRBV27
TGTGCCAGCAGTAACGGACAGGGTCACCAGCCCCAGCATTTT
CASSNGQGHQPQHF